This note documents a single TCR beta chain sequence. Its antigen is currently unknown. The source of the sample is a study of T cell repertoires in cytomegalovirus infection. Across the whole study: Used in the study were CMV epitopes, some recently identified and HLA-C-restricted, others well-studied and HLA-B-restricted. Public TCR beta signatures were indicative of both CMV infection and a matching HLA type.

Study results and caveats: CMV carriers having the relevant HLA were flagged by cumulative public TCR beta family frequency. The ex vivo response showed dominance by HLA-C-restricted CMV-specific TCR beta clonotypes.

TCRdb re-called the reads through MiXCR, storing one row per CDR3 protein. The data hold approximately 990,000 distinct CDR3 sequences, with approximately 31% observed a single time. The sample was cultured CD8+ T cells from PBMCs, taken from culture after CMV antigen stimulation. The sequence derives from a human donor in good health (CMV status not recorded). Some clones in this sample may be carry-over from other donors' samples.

As DNA, the CDR3 is TGTGCCAGCTGGGGAGGGGGCTTCGCTGAAGCTTTCTTT. Translation gives CASWGGGFAEAFF. The chain uses TRBV6-1 and TRBJ1-1; TRBD1 matches at 7 bases. The V segment lost 8 bases and the J segment 6 bases; nucleotides outside the gene matches: 9. The germline gives CDR1 MNHNS, CDR2 SASEGT. The CDR3 loop spans 13 amino acids.